These T cell receptor beta chains were read from a single sample in a study of blood T cell repertoires in COVID-19. Assay used: immunoSEQ multiplex PCR; TCRdb lists only in-frame clones, some missing. The sample has about 310,000 clones, around 86% seen once. The sample was PBMCs or T cells enriched from blood (not recorded which). The receptors shown here come from a man aged 55 to 70 who had recovered from COVID-19. The CDR3 runs from the conserved cysteine through the conserved F or W. The order of the fields is clone size, V gene, J gene, D gene, CDR3 protein, CDR3 DNA. D genes are given only for firm matches. The listing skips clone size in some rows; elsewhere it reads once, few, many or a size class.

.,TRBV4-1,TRBJ2-7,TRBD1,CASSPGTVVSYEQYF,TGCGCCAGCAGCCCGGGGACAGTAGTATCCTACGAGCAGTACTTC
.,TRBV10-2,TRBJ2-7,TRBD2,CATLPAVAGLYEQYF,TGCGCCACCTTACCTGCGGTAGCGGGACTTTACGAGCAGTACTTC
.,TRBV7-2,TRBJ2-3,TRBD2,CASRQDSSGWGGTDTQYF,TGTGCCAGCAGACAAGATTCTAGCGGGTGGGGGGGCACAGATACGCAGTATTTT
.,TRBV18,TRBJ1-1,.,CASSLFRDMNTEAFF,TGTGCCAGCTCCCTCTTTAGGGACATGAACACTGAAGCTTTCTTT
once,TRBV15,TRBJ2-2,TRBD2,CATSVRLAGTGELFF,TGTGCCACCAGCGTTCGACTAGCGGGCACCGGGGAGCTGTTTTTT
.,TRBV5-4,TRBJ2-5,.,CASSLLGEETQYF,TGTGCCAGCAGCTTGTTAGGGGAAGAGACCCAGTACTTC
.,TRBV4-1,TRBJ1-1,TRBD1,CASSQVLVRQGYTEAFF,TGCGCCAGCAGCCAAGTACTCGTTAGACAGGGGTACACTGAAGCTTTCTTT
.,TRBV19,TRBJ2-5,TRBD1,CASSMGTGHQETQYF,TGTGCCAGTAGTATGGGGACAGGGCATCAAGAGACCCAGTACTTC
.,TRBV6-5,TRBJ2-5,.,CASSYPGETQYF,TGTGCCAGCAGTTACCCCGGGGAGACCCAGTACTTC
.,TRBV6-1,TRBJ2-7,TRBD2,CASSEVFGAGGPGEQYF,TGTGCCAGCAGTGAAGTCTTCGGGGCGGGAGGGCCAGGCGAGCAGTACTTC
.,TRBV2,TRBJ2-5,.,CASSGEGGETQYF,TGTGCCAGCAGTGGAGAAGGGGGAGAGACCCAGTACTTC
.,TRBV6-5,TRBJ2-2,.,CASSYLGELFF,TGTGCCAGCAGTTATCTCGGGGAGCTGTTTTTT
.,TRBV5-1,TRBJ2-2,TRBD2,CASGPLAGAGGELFF,TGCGCCAGCGGACCTCTAGCGGGAGCTGGCGGGGAGCTGTTTTTT
once,TRBV11-2,TRBJ2-1,.,CASSLRPAGSSYNEQFF,TGTGCCAGCAGCTTAAGGCCGGCGGGCAGCTCCTACAATGAGCAGTTCTTC
.,TRBV7-9,TRBJ1-4,.,CASSPISGEKLFF,TGTGCCAGCAGCCCCATATCCGGTGAAAAACTGTTTTTT
.,TRBV10-3,TRBJ1-5,TRBD1,CAISESRDRGLQPQHF,TGTGCCATCAGTGAGTCGAGGGACAGGGGGCTTCAGCCCCAGCATTTT
.,TRBV3-1/TRBV3-2,TRBJ2-1,TRBD2,CASSQMIAGGWNEQFF,TGTGCCAGCAGCCAGATGATAGCGGGAGGTTGGAATGAGCAGTTCTTC
.,TRBV5-1,TRBJ2-3,.,CASSLEAGNTDTQYF,TGCGCCAGCAGCTTGGAGGCAGGGAACACAGATACGCAGTATTTT
.,TRBV25-1,TRBJ1-1,TRBD1,CASTHRDRGTEAFF,TGTGCCAGCACCCATCGGGACAGGGGAACTGAAGCTTTCTTT
.,TRBV5-1,TRBJ2-3,TRBD2,CASSFGGRTTDTQYF,TGCGCCAGCAGCTTCGGCGGGAGGACCACAGATACGCAGTATTTT
.,TRBV5-8,TRBJ2-7,.,CASSLVPRYEQYF,TGTGCCAGCAGCTTGGTCCCCCGCTACGAGCAGTACTTC
.,TRBV28,TRBJ1-5,.,CASSRSRFSNQPQHF,TGTGCCAGCAGCCGCTCCAGGTTCAGCAATCAGCCCCAGCATTTT
.,TRBV7-9,TRBJ2-1,.,CASETRRPDNEQFF,TGTGCCAGCGAAACTAGGAGACCTGACAATGAGCAGTTCTTC
once,TRBV30,TRBJ2-3,TRBD2,CAWSTGLAGGGDTQYF,TGTGCCTGGAGTACAGGACTAGCGGGAGGAGGCGATACGCAGTATTTT
.,TRBV20-1,TRBJ2-7,.,CSGGKSYEQYF,TGCAGCGGAGGGAAATCCTACGAGCAGTACTTC
.,TRBV30,TRBJ1-5,TRBD1,CAWSVHGQGQPQHF,TGTGCCTGGAGTGTACACGGACAGGGACAGCCCCAGCATTTT
.,TRBV19,TRBJ2-1,TRBD1,CASTNRQGAYNEQFF,TGTGCCAGTACCAACAGACAGGGGGCCTACAATGAGCAGTTCTTC
few,TRBV7-3,TRBJ2-7,TRBD1,CASHGQGLAETYEQYF,TGTGCCAGCCATGGACAGGGACTGGCGGAGACCTACGAGCAGTACTTC
.,TRBV28,TRBJ2-2,.,CASSLWRTTGELFF,TGTGCCAGCAGTTTATGGCGCACCACCGGGGAGCTGTTTTTT
.,TRBV10-1,TRBJ2-6,TRBD1,CASSEGQGGPGANVLTF,TGCGCCAGCAGTGAGGGACAGGGGGGACCTGGGGCCAACGTCCTGACTTTC
.,TRBV28,TRBJ1-6,TRBD1,CASTLPRDRYNSPLHF,TGTGCCAGCACCTTACCTCGGGACAGATATAATTCACCCCTCCACTTT
few,TRBV10-3,TRBJ1-1,.,CAISDINTEAFF,TGTGCCATCAGTGATATAAACACTGAAGCTTTCTTT
.,TRBV10-3,TRBJ2-7,TRBD2,CAISEGSPAGAYEQYF,TGTGCCATCAGTGAAGGATCCCCAGCGGGAGCCTACGAGCAGTACTTC
.,TRBV21-1,TRBJ2-1,.,CASSRGLAGVVNEQFF,TGTGCCAGCAGCAGAGGACTAGCGGGAGTGGTCAATGAGCAGTTCTTC
.,TRBV7-3,TRBJ2-7,TRBD2,CASSRAGAYEQYF,TGTGCCAGCAGCCGAGCGGGAGCCTACGAGCAGTACTTC
.,TRBV5-1,TRBJ2-7,.,CASSRDSYEQYF,TGCGCCAGCAGCCGTGACAGCTACGAGCAGTACTTC
.,TRBV7-2,TRBJ2-2,TRBD1,CATKKTGVTGELFF,TGTGCCACCAAAAAGACAGGGGTCACCGGGGAGCTGTTTTTT
once,TRBV11-2,TRBJ2-1,TRBD2,CASTGGGWNTYNEQFF,TGTGCCAGCACTGGGGGGGGGTGGAATACCTACAATGAGCAGTTCTTC
.,TRBV6-5,TRBJ1-1,.,CASRGAVEAFF,TGTGCCAGCAGAGGGGCAGTTGAAGCTTTCTTT
.,TRBV28,TRBJ2-7,.,CASSRSGGTFYEQYF,TGTGCCAGCAGTCGCAGCGGAGGTACCTTCTACGAGCAGTACTTC
.,TRBV24-1,TRBJ2-7,.,CATSDGSHEQYF,TGTGCCACCAGTGATGGGAGTCACGAGCAGTACTTC
.,TRBV7-9,TRBJ1-2,.,CASSLSWTYGYTF,TGTGCCAGCAGCTTATCATGGACTTATGGCTACACCTTC
.,TRBV9,TRBJ1-3,TRBD1,CASSPRTGPGNTIYF,TGTGCCAGCAGCCCAAGGACAGGGCCTGGAAACACCATATATTTT
once,TRBV19,TRBJ2-3,TRBD2,CASSLATSVLTDTQYF,TGTGCCAGTAGCCTCGCGACTAGCGTCCTCACAGATACGCAGTATTTT
.,TRBV27,TRBJ1-6,.,CASSSSGRGITPLHF,TGTGCCAGCAGTTCCTCGGGCAGGGGAATAACACCCCTCCACTTT
.,TRBV28,TRBJ1-5,.,CASSSPGGREGKPQHF,TGTGCCAGCAGTTCCCCTGGGGGGAGGGAAGGCAAGCCCCAGCATTTT
.,TRBV7-9,TRBJ1-1,.,CASSSEVNTEAFF,TGTGCCAGCAGCTCAGAGGTGAACACTGAAGCTTTCTTT
.,TRBV6-5,TRBJ1-2,TRBD1,CASSSGGSTIYGYTF,TGTGCCAGCAGTTCAGGGGGAAGCACGATATATGGCTACACCTTC
.,TRBV5-1,TRBJ2-7,TRBD1,CASSQDRGVYEQYF,TGCGCCAGCAGCCAGGACAGGGGGGTCTACGAGCAGTACTTC
.,TRBV9,TRBJ2-3,TRBD2,CASSVLGLAGGRTDTQYF,TGTGCCAGCAGCGTACTCGGACTAGCGGGAGGACGCACAGATACGCAGTATTTT